The table lists the clone carrying this T cell receptor beta chain with a few counts. Its antigen is not known. Quantitative 5'-RACE with molecular barcodes was used to make the TCR beta libraries. TCRdb re-called the 5' RACE reads with MiXCR, one entry per CDR3 protein. Among a few hundred thousand distinct CDR3 sequences listed, approximately 22% were seen once. This sample stems from a study of CD8 T cells in ankylosing spondylitis. Study-level results: One TCR beta motif, made up of roughly 8 highly homologous variants, appeared characteristic of ankylosing spondylitis blood. Significant enrichment of disease-linked clones was reportedly seen in matched ankylosing spondylitis synovial fluid. CD8+ cells made up the disease-linked clones, which were relatively rare in peripheral blood.

CDR1 is MDHEN and CDR2 is SYDVKM in the germline V gene. The CDR3 extends over 13 amino acids. Between the trimmed V and J ends, which lost 7 bases and 5 bases, there was a span of 13 bases. The chain couples TRBV28 to TRBJ2-3, with unresolved D. This TCR derives from a male donor with ankylosing spondylitis or in good health (not recorded which). Sample: blood, either unsorted or a sorted T cell fraction (not recorded which). The CDR3 DNA follows: TGTGCCAGCACCCCCCTGAGAGGAGATACGCAGTATTTT. Protein: CASTPLRGDTQYF.